This is a list of T cell receptor beta chains from one sample in a study of cytomegalovirus exposure and HLA in healthy donors. Sequencing was performed with immunoSEQ multiplex PCR; in TCRdb, only in-frame clones are kept and a portion is missing. The repertoire holds 100,000 to 150,000 clones, with approximately 86% as singletons. Sequencing was carried out using PBMCs. These receptors were obtained from a man between 18 and 35 years old in good health and CMV-seropositive. CDR3s include the opening cysteine and the closing phenylalanine or tryptophan. The D gene is left open where the match is weak. Not all rows give a size; the values are once, few, many and, for expanded clones, a class.

j_gene: TRBJ2-1; v_gene: TRBV4-1; d_gene: TRBD2; abundance: .; CDR3nt: TGCGCCAGCAGCCGGGACTATTCCTACAATGAGCAGTTCTTC; CDR3aa: CASSRDYSYNEQFF
j_gene: TRBJ2-7; v_gene: TRBV4-3; d_gene: TRBD1; abundance: .; CDR3nt: TGCGCCAGCAGCCCGACAGGGGAGCTGGGCGCCTACGAGCAGTACTTC; CDR3aa: CASSPTGELGAYEQYF
j_gene: TRBJ1-2; v_gene: TRBV18; d_gene: .; abundance: .; CDR3nt: TGTGCCAGCTCCCTCGGCGGGGGAGGCTATGGCTACACCTTC; CDR3aa: CASSLGGGGYGYTF
j_gene: TRBJ2-1; v_gene: TRBV28; d_gene: TRBD2; abundance: .; CDR3nt: TGTGCCAGCTCTGGGTTCCGGGGGGCCTACAATGAGCAGTTCTTC; CDR3aa: CASSGFRGAYNEQFF
j_gene: TRBJ1-1; v_gene: TRBV27; d_gene: .; abundance: few; CDR3nt: TGTGCCAGCAATAGTCCCACTGAAGCTTTCTTT; CDR3aa: CASNSPTEAFF
j_gene: TRBJ2-1; v_gene: TRBV5-1; d_gene: TRBD1; abundance: .; CDR3nt: TGCGCCAGCAGCTGGTGGGACAGGGGGACGAATGAGCAGTTCTTC; CDR3aa: CASSWWDRGTNEQFF
j_gene: TRBJ1-5; v_gene: TRBV15; d_gene: TRBD1; abundance: .; CDR3nt: TGTGCCACCAGCAGGGACAGGGGGCGCGGGCAGCCCCAGCATTTT; CDR3aa: CATSRDRGRGQPQHF
j_gene: TRBJ1-1; v_gene: TRBV27; d_gene: TRBD1; abundance: few; CDR3nt: TGTGCCAGCAGGGAGCGACAGGGGGGCTGGCACACTGAAGCTTTCTTT; CDR3aa: CASRERQGGWHTEAFF
j_gene: TRBJ2-7; v_gene: TRBV6-6; d_gene: .; abundance: once; CDR3nt: TGTGCCAGCACCAACGGGGTAGGTCAGTGGGAGCAGTACTTC; CDR3aa: CASTNGVGQWEQYF
j_gene: TRBJ1-2; v_gene: TRBV13; d_gene: TRBD1; abundance: .; CDR3nt: TGTGCCAGCAGCACCCGCGGGACAGACAGTAATGGCTACACCTTC; CDR3aa: CASSTRGTDSNGYTF
j_gene: TRBJ2-1; v_gene: TRBV6-5; d_gene: .; abundance: .; CDR3nt: TGTGCCAGCAGTTACGGCGCGGGGCCGGGAAATGAGCAGTTCTTC; CDR3aa: CASSYGAGPGNEQFF
j_gene: TRBJ1-2; v_gene: TRBV5-6; d_gene: TRBD1; abundance: .; CDR3nt: TGTGCCAGCAGCCATGGGGTTAGGGGGCGGACGGACTATGGCTACACCTTC; CDR3aa: CASSHGVRGRTDYGYTF
j_gene: TRBJ1-6; v_gene: TRBV28; d_gene: .; abundance: .; CDR3nt: TGTGCCAGCCTTACGATCATCGGGGGGATCTATAATTCACCCCTCCACTTT; CDR3aa: CASLTIIGGIYNSPLHF
j_gene: TRBJ2-5; v_gene: TRBV29-1; d_gene: TRBD2; abundance: .; CDR3nt: TGCAGCGTTGAAGCGCTAGGGCTAGCGGGGGGTATGGAGACCCAGTACTTC; CDR3aa: CSVEALGLAGGMETQYF
j_gene: TRBJ2-2; v_gene: TRBV27; d_gene: .; abundance: .; CDR3nt: TGTGCCAGCAGTTCCAACAGGGTAACCGGGGAGCTGTTTTTT; CDR3aa: CASSSNRVTGELFF
j_gene: TRBJ1-6; v_gene: TRBV28; d_gene: .; abundance: .; CDR3nt: TGTGCCAGCACGACAGTTAATTCACCCCTCCACTTT; CDR3aa: CASTTVNSPLHF
j_gene: TRBJ2-7; v_gene: TRBV5-4; d_gene: TRBD1; abundance: .; CDR3nt: TGTGCCAGCAGCCCTAACCGGGACAGGGGGCCCTACGAGCAGTACTTC; CDR3aa: CASSPNRDRGPYEQYF
j_gene: TRBJ2-3; v_gene: TRBV7-9; d_gene: .; abundance: .; CDR3nt: TGTGCCAGCAGGTCTACGGCAGATACGCAGTATTTT; CDR3aa: CASRSTADTQYF
j_gene: TRBJ1-1; v_gene: TRBV9; d_gene: TRBD1; abundance: .; CDR3nt: TGTGCCAGCAGCCTACGGGACAGGGTTAACACTGAAGCTTTCTTT; CDR3aa: CASSLRDRVNTEAFF
j_gene: TRBJ2-3; v_gene: TRBV14; d_gene: .; abundance: .; CDR3nt: TGTGCCAGCAGCCAAGTTGGGCGGGGACTCACAGATACGCAGTATTTT; CDR3aa: CASSQVGRGLTDTQYF
j_gene: TRBJ2-7; v_gene: TRBV7-2; d_gene: .; abundance: .; CDR3nt: TGTGCCAGCAGCTTAGGTCCCCGGAGCTACGAGCAGTACTTC; CDR3aa: CASSLGPRSYEQYF
j_gene: TRBJ2-3; v_gene: TRBV20-1; d_gene: TRBD1; abundance: once; CDR3nt: TGCAGTGCTACCGACAGGGAAACGCAGTATTTT; CDR3aa: CSATDRETQYF
j_gene: TRBJ1-5; v_gene: TRBV18; d_gene: .; abundance: .; CDR3nt: TGTGCCAGCTCAAGCAGGGATCAGCCCCAGCATTTT; CDR3aa: CASSSRDQPQHF
j_gene: TRBJ1-2; v_gene: TRBV2; d_gene: .; abundance: .; CDR3nt: TGTGCCAGCAGTGAAACAGGGCCCTACTATGGCTACACCTTC; CDR3aa: CASSETGPYYGYTF
j_gene: TRBJ1-1; v_gene: TRBV5-4; d_gene: .; abundance: .; CDR3nt: TGTGCCAGCAGTTTGGTGGGGGCGGGCACTGAAGCTTTCTTT; CDR3aa: CASSLVGAGTEAFF
j_gene: TRBJ2-3; v_gene: TRBV5-6; d_gene: .; abundance: .; CDR3nt: TGTGCCAGCAGCTTCGACTACTCAGATACGCAGTATTTT; CDR3aa: CASSFDYSDTQYF
j_gene: TRBJ2-1; v_gene: TRBV2; d_gene: TRBD1; abundance: .; CDR3nt: TGTGCCAGCAGTGAAGCGGGACAGCTATACAATGAGCAGTTCTTC; CDR3aa: CASSEAGQLYNEQFF
j_gene: TRBJ2-1; v_gene: TRBV29-1; d_gene: .; abundance: .; CDR3nt: TGCAGCGTTTATGGGGGCGACTTTTACAATGAGCAGTTCTTC; CDR3aa: CSVYGGDFYNEQFF